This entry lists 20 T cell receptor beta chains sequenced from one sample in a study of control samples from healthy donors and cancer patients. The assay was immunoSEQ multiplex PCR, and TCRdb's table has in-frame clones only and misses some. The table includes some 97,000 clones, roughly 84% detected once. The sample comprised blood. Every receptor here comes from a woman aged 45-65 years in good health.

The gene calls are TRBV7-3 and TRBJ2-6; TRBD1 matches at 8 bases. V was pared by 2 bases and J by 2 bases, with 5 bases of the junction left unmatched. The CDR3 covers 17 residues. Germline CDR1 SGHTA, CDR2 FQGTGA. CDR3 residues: CASSLPETGAGANVLTF. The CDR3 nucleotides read TGTGCCAGCAGCTTACCCGAGACAGGGGCTGGGGCCAACGTCCTGACTTTC.

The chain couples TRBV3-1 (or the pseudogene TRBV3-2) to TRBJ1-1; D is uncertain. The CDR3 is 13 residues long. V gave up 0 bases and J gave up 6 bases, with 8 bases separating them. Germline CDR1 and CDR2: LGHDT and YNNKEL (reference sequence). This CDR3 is CASSQDLVPEAFF. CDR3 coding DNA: TGTGCCAGCAGCCAAGATCTGGTCCCTGAAGCTTTCTTT.

The CDR3 nucleotides read TGTGCCGGTAGGGGGGGAAGCACAGATACGCAGTATTTT. Protein: CAGRGGSTDTQYF. The chain is built from TRBV7-9 and TRBJ2-3, with D perhaps TRBD2 (7 bases). CDR1 SEHNR and CDR2 FQNEAQ come from the germline V gene (reference sequence). CDR3 size: 13 residues. Trimming took off 11 bases at V and 0 bases at J, with 12 bases between the two ends. The variable domain in full, completed from reference TRBV7-9 and TRBJ2-3, reads DTGVSQNPRHKITKRGQNVTFRCDPISEHNRLYWYRQTLGQGPEFLTYFQNEAQLEKSRLLSDRFSAERPKGSFSTLEIQRTEQGDSAMYLCAGRGGSTDTQYFGPGTRLTVL.

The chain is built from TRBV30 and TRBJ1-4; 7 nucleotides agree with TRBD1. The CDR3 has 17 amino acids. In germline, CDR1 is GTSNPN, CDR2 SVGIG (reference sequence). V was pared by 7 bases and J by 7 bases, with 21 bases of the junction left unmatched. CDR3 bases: TGTGCCTTCCGGACAGGTCAGCAAGAGGTTCGGGGTGAAAAACTGTTTTTT. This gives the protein CAFRTGQQEVRGEKLFF. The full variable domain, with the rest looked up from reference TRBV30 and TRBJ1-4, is SQTIHQWPATLVQPVGSPLSLECTVEGTSNPNLYWYRQAAGRGLQLLFYSVGIGQISSEVPQNLSASRPQDRQFILSSKKLLLSDSGFYLCAFRTGQQEVRGEKLFFGSGTQLSVL.

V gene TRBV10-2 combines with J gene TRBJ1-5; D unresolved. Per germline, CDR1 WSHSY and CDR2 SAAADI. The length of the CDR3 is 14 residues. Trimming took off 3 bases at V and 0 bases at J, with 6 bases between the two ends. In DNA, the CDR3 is TGCGCCAGCAGTGATCAGGATAGCAATCAGCCCCAGCATTTT. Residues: CASSDQDSNQPQHF.

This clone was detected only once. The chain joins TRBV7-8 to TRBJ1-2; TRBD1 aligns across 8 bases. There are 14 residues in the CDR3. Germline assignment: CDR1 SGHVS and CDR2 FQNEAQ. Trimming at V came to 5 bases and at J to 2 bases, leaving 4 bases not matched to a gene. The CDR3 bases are TGTGCCAGCAGCCTGGGACAGGTGAACTATGGCTACACCTTC. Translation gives CASSLGQVNYGYTF.

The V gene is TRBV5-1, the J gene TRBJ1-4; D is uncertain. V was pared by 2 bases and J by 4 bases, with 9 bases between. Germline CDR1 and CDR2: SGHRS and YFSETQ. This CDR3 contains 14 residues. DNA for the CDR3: TGCGCCAGCAGCTTTTCTGGGGTTAATGAAAAACTGTTTTTT. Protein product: CASSFSGVNEKLFF. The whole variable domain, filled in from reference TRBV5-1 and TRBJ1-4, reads KAGVTQTPRYLIKTRGQQVTLSCSPISGHRSVSWYQQTPGQGLQFLFEYFSETQRNKGNFPGRFSGRQFSNSRSEMNVSTLELGDSALYLCASSFSGVNEKLFFGSGTQLSVL.

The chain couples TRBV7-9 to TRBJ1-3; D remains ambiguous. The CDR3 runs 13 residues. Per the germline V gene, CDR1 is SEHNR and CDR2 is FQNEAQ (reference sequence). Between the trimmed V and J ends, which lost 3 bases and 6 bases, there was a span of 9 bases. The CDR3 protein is CASSFGEENTIYF. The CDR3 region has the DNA TGTGCCAGCAGCTTTGGGGAGGAAAACACCATATATTTT.

The CDR3 nucleotides are TGTGCCAGCAGCCAAGAGACTCGGACACTGAACACTGAAGCTTTCTTT. This encodes CASSQETRTLNTEAFF. V usage is TRBV4-2 and J usage is TRBJ1-1, with a possible D match to TRBD1 (5 bases). CDR3 size: 16 residues. Trimming removed 0 bases from V and 0 bases from J, with 11 bases in between. Germline CDR1 reads LGHNA; CDR2 reads YNFKEQ.

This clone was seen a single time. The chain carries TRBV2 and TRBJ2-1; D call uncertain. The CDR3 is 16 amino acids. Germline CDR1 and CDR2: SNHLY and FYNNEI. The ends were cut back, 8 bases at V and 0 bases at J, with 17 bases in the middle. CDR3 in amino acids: CASLPLDRDSYNEQFF. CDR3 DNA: TGTGCCAGCCTCCCCCTGGATCGAGACTCCTACAATGAGCAGTTCTTC.

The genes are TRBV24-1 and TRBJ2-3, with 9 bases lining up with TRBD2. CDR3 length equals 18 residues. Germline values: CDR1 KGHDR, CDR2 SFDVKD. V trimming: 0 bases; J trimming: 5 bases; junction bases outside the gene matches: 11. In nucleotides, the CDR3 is TGTGCCACCAGTGATTTGGCGGGAGGGCCTATAGGTGTAGATACGCAGTATTTT. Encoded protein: CATSDLAGGPIGVDTQYF.

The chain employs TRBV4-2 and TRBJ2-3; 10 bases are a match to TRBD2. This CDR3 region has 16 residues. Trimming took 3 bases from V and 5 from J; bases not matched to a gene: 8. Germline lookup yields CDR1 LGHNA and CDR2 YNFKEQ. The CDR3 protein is CASSHTAGGPGDTQYF. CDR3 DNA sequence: TGTGCCAGCAGCCATACAGCGGGGGGGCCTGGAGATACGCAGTATTTT.

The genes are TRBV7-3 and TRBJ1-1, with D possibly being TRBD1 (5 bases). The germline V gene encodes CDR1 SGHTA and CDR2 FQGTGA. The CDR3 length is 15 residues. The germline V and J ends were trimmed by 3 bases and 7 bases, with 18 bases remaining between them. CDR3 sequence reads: CASSFGQGHAGEAFF. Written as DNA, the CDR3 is TGTGCCAGCAGCTTCGGCCAGGGCCACGCTGGTGAAGCTTTCTTT.

The CDR3 bases are TGTGCCAGCAGCTTAGATGGGGGTGGGGACACTGAAGCTTTCTTT. Translated: CASSLDGGGDTEAFF. The V call is TRBV11-3, the J call TRBJ1-1; TRBD1 might be the D (5 bases). The CDR3 extends over 15 amino acids. CDR1 SGHNT and CDR2 YENEEA come from the germline V gene. V was cut by 0 bases and J by 3 bases, with 11 bases left in between.

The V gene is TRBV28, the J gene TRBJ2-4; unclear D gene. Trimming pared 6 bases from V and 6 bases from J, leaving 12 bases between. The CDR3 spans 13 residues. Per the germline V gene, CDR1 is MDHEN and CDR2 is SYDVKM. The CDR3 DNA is TGTGCCAGCAGCCCATCCATCCGAAACATTCAGTACTTC. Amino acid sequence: CASSPSIRNIQYF.

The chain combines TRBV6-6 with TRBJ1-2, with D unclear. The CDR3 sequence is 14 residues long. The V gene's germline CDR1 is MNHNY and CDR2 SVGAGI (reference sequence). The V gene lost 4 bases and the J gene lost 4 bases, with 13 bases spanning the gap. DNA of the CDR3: TGTGCCAGCAGTTCCCTGGTCGGCCGCTATGGCTACACCTTC. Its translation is CASSSLVGRYGYTF.

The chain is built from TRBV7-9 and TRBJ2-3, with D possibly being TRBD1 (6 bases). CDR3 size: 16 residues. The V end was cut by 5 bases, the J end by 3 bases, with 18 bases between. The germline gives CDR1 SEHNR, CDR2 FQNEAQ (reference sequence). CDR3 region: CASSLRDNSGTDTQYF. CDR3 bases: TGTGCCAGCAGCCTCCGGGACAACTCTGGGACAGATACGCAGTATTTT.

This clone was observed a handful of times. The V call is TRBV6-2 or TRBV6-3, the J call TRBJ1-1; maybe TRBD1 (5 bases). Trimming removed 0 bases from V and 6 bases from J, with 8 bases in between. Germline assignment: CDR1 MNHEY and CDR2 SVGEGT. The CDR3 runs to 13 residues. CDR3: CASSYSSRAEAFF. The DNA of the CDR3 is TGTGCCAGCAGTTACTCATCCAGGGCTGAAGCTTTCTTT.

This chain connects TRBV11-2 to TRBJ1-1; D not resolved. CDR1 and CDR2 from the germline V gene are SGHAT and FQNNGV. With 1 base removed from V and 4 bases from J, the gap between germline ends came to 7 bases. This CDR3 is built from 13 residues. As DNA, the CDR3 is TGTGCCAGCAGCTTAGGGGTAGTCACTGAAGCTTTCTTT. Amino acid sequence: CASSLGVVTEAFF.

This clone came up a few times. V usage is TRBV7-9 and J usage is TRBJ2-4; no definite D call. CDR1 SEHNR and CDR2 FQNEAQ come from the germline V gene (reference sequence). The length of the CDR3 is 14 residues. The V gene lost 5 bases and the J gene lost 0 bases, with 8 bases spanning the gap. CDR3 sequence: CASSTYLAKNIQYF. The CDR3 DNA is TGTGCCAGCAGCACTTACCTAGCCAAAAACATTCAGTACTTC.